The rows below give T cell receptor beta chains drawn from one sample of a study of T cell responses to AZD1222 COVID-19 vaccine. Libraries were prepared by immunoSEQ multiplex PCR; TCRdb keeps only in-frame clonotypes and omits some of them. The profile shows fewer than 100,000 clones, about 88% of them singletons. Here the sequenced sample was peripheral blood, taken on day 0 of AZD1222 vaccination. The receptors come from an adult in good health. Each CDR3 is given with its conserved first and last residue. A D gene is named only where the DNA matches it firmly. Part of the rows lack a size; the others show once, few, many or a class for expanded clones.

- TRBJ2-7 - TRBV6-2/TRBV6-3 CASSSSPPPYEQYF TGTGCCAGCAGCTCAAGTCCTCCCCCCTACGAGCAGTACTTC
once TRBJ1-3 TRBD1 TRBV5-6 CASSLGTGSGNTIYF TGTGCCAGCAGCTTAGGGACAGGATCTGGAAACACCATATATTTT
- TRBJ1-2 TRBD1 TRBV9 CASSVGQGRQYGYTF TGTGCCAGCAGCGTAGGACAGGGAAGACAGTATGGCTACACCTTC
- TRBJ1-4 TRBD1 TRBV6-5 CASSYRVGQGNEKLFF TGTGCCAGCAGTTACCGGGTGGGACAGGGAAATGAAAAACTGTTTTTT
- TRBJ2-4 - TRBV5-1 CASSLVPTGNIQYF TGCGCCAGCAGCTTGGTCCCGACGGGAAACATTCAGTACTTC
- TRBJ1-3 TRBD1 TRBV5-1 CASSYSPGTGSGNTIYF TGCGCCAGCAGCTATAGTCCCGGGACAGGGTCTGGAAACACCATATATTTT
once TRBJ2-7 - TRBV7-3 CASTRGDPGYEQYF TGTGCCAGCACCAGGGGGGACCCCGGGTACGAGCAGTACTTC
once TRBJ1-2 TRBD1 TRBV19 CASSMLSSGTGDSYGYTF TGTGCCAGTAGTATGCTCTCTAGCGGGACAGGGGACTCCTATGGCTACACCTTC
- TRBJ2-3 TRBD1 TRBV24-1 CATSEGPGTGGKDTQYF TGTGCCACCAGTGAGGGACCCGGGACAGGGGGCAAAGATACGCAGTATTTT
- TRBJ1-2 TRBD1 TRBV28 CASSLQLMPGGRGYTF TGTGCCAGCAGTCTTCAACTGATGCCAGGGGGAAGGGGCTACACCTTC
- TRBJ2-3 - TRBV5-1 CASNPASTDTQYF TGCGCCAGCAACCCCGCTAGCACAGATACGCAGTATTTT
- TRBJ1-5 - TRBV7-2 CASSLKGFDQPQHF TGTGCCAGCAGCTTAAAGGGATTTGATCAGCCCCAGCATTTT
- TRBJ2-7 - TRBV19 CASSGRRGVYEQYF TGTGCCAGTAGCGGGAGAAGAGGAGTCTACGAGCAGTACTTC
- TRBJ2-5 - TRBV3-1/TRBV3-2 CASSQASGSFLGTQYF TGTGCCAGCAGCCAAGCCTCAGGGAGTTTCCTAGGGACCCAGTACTTC
few TRBJ1-1 - TRBV19 CASSNQWTGPGRTEAFF TGTGCCAGTAGTAACCAATGGACGGGCCCCGGGAGGACTGAAGCTTTCTTT
once TRBJ1-5 - TRBV12-3/TRBV12-4 CASSTGTQPQHF TGTGCCAGCAGCACAGGCACTCAGCCCCAGCATTTT
- TRBJ2-5 - TRBV11-2 CASSLRAVQETQYF TGTGCCAGCAGCTTACGAGCGGTCCAAGAGACCCAGTACTTC
- TRBJ2-4 - TRBV11-2 CASSSKLAKNIQYF TGTGCCAGCAGCTCCAAGCTAGCCAAAAACATTCAGTACTTC
- TRBJ2-3 - TRBV5-4 CASSREGGDTQYF TGTGCCAGCAGCCGGGAAGGAGGGGATACGCAGTATTTT
- TRBJ2-7 TRBD2 TRBV28 CASSFTSGTPREQYF TGTGCCAGCAGTTTTACTAGCGGGACCCCCCGCGAGCAGTACTTC
few TRBJ1-3 - TRBV19 CASSIEGTSSGNTIYF TGTGCCAGTAGTATAGAAGGAACATCCTCTGGAAACACCATATATTTT
- TRBJ1-4 TRBD1 TRBV5-1 CASSLGTGDNEKLFF TGCGCCAGCAGCCTCGGGACAGGGGATAATGAAAAACTGTTTTTT
- TRBJ2-3 TRBD2 TRBV7-2 CASSLHSGVGTDTQYF TGTGCCAGCAGCTTACATAGCGGGGTAGGCACAGATACGCAGTATTTT
- TRBJ1-2 - TRBV19 CASRNDRTLYGYTF TGTGCCAGTAGAAACGACAGGACCCTCTATGGCTACACCTTC
- TRBJ2-1 TRBD2 TRBV7-3 CASSLSGTNYNEQFF TGTGCCAGCAGCTTGTCCGGGACTAATTACAATGAGCAGTTCTTC
once TRBJ1-2 TRBD1 TRBV5-4 CASSPGQLRAGYTF TGTGCCAGCAGCCCGGGACAGCTTCGGGCTGGCTACACCTTC
- TRBJ2-7 TRBD1 TRBV5-1 CASSSTGGNYEQYF TGCGCCAGCAGCTCGACAGGGGGGAACTACGAGCAGTACTTC
once TRBJ1-2 - TRBV3-1/TRBV3-2 CASSPPEAGYGYTF TGTGCCAGCAGCCCCCCGGAAGCGGGCTATGGCTACACCTTC
- TRBJ2-7 - TRBV7-2 CASKRDRDFTYEQYF TGTGCCAGCAAAAGGGACCGGGACTTTACCTACGAGCAGTACTTC
- TRBJ2-1 TRBD2 TRBV2 CASSVLSSGGADEQFF TGTGCCAGCAGTGTGTTGAGTAGCGGGGGGGCCGATGAGCAGTTCTTC
once TRBJ2-7 TRBD1 TRBV13 CASSRQGSGAYEQYF TGTGCCAGCAGTAGACAGGGGTCTGGGGCCTACGAGCAGTACTTC
- TRBJ1-1 TRBD1 TRBV10-1 CASSDRDRTSIGTEAFF TGCGCCAGCAGTGACCGGGACAGGACTTCTATTGGCACTGAAGCTTTCTTT
- TRBJ1-4 - TRBV4-3 CASSQEVSANEKLFF TGCGCCAGCAGCCAAGAGGTATCGGCTAATGAAAAACTGTTTTTT
few TRBJ2-2 - TRBV27 CASSPWVNTGELFF TGTGCCAGCAGCCCCTGGGTGAACACCGGGGAGCTGTTTTTT
- TRBJ2-3 - TRBV24-1 CATSEGSTDTQYF TGTGCCACCAGTGAGGGTAGTACAGATACGCAGTATTTT
- TRBJ1-4 - TRBV19 CASSIVRSGGEKLFF TGTGCCAGTAGTATAGTACGATCCGGGGGAGAAAAACTGTTTTTT
- TRBJ2-7 - TRBV4-2 CASSQAEGSEQYF TGTGCCAGCAGCCAAGCTGAGGGATCCGAGCAGTACTTC
- TRBJ2-2 TRBD1 TRBV5-1 CASSGPQGTGELFF TGCGCCAGCAGCGGGCCACAGGGGACCGGGGAGCTGTTTTTT
- TRBJ2-1 TRBD2 TRBV5-6 CASSSGTSGFSYNEQFF TGTGCCAGCAGCTCGGGGACTAGCGGATTCTCCTACAATGAGCAGTTCTTC
- TRBJ2-4 - TRBV20-1 CSASPRRKNIQYF TGCAGTGCTAGTCCGAGACGCAAAAACATTCAGTACTTC
once TRBJ2-3 - TRBV4-3 CASSSERSTDTQYF TGCGCCAGCAGCAGCGAGAGAAGCACAGATACGCAGTATTTT
- TRBJ1-5 - TRBV19 CASTAGGFDQPQHF TGTGCCAGTACCGCCGGGGGGTTCGATCAGCCCCAGCATTTT
- TRBJ2-7 TRBD1 TRBV19 CASTNAGGSPYEQYF TGTGCCAGTACCAATGCAGGGGGCTCCCCCTACGAGCAGTACTTC
- TRBJ2-7 - TRBV6-5 CASRPTVTEQYF TGTGCCAGCAGACCCACCGTTACGGAACAGTACTTC
- TRBJ2-7 - TRBV7-9 CASSPSSYEQYF TGTGCCAGCAGCCCTAGCTCCTACGAGCAGTACTTC
- TRBJ1-2 TRBD1 TRBV19 CASSTRTGDNYGYTF TGTGCCAGTAGTACCCGGACAGGGGATAACTATGGCTACACCTTC